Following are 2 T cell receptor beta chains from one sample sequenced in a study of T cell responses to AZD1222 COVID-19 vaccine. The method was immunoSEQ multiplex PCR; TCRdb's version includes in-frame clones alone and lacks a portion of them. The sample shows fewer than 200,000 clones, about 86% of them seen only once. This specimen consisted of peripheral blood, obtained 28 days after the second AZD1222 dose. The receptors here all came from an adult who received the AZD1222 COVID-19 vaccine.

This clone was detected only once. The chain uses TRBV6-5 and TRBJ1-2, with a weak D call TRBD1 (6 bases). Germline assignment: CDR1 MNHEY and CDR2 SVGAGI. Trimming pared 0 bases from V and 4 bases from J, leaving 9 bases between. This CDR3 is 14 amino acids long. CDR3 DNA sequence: TGTGCCAGCAGTTACTCTAGGGGGAGCTATGGCTACACCTTC. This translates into CASSYSRGSYGYTF.

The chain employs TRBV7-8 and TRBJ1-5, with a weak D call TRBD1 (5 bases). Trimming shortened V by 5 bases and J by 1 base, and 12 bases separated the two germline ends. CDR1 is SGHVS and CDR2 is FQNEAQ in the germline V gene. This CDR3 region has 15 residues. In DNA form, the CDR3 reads TGTGCCAGCAGCCTTGGACAACTAAGCAATCAGCCCCAGCATTTT. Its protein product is CASSLGQLSNQPQHF. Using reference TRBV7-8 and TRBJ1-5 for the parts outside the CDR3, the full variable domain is GAGVSQSPRYKVAKRGQDVALRCDPISGHVSLFWYQQALGQGPEFLTYFQNEAQLDKSGLPSDRFFAERPEGSVSTLKIQRTQQEDSAVYLCASSLGQLSNQPQHFGDGTRLSIL.